The 31 T cell receptor beta chains in this list originate from one sample, sequenced in a study of patients and donors after allogeneic stem cell transplantation. TCRdb recomputed calls from the RT-PCR reads with MiXCR, one row per CDR3 protein. The sample yields about 960,000 distinct CDR3 sequences, 18% seen once. The specimen sequenced was blood, either unsorted or a sorted T cell fraction (not recorded which). Receptor source: a human donor who was either an allogeneic HSCT recipient or a stem cell or donor lymphocyte infusion donor (not recorded which). It is not recorded whose cells these are; they may come from a transplant donor.

This chain joins TRBV11-2 and TRBJ2-1; D unclear. Germline V gene data show CDR1 as SGHAT and CDR2 as FQNNGV. CDR3 length: 13 amino acids. V lost 3 bases and J 6 bases, leaving 9 bases between the germline ends. The CDR3 protein is CASSFSTGNEQFF. The CDR3 bases are TGTGCCAGCAGCTTTAGTACGGGCAATGAGCAGTTCTTC.

This clonotype occurred a few times. This chain uses TRBV20-1 with TRBJ1-4; the D is unclear. CDR3 size: 12 residues. Trimming pared 5 bases from V and 8 bases from J, leaving 12 bases between. Germline assignment: CDR1 DFQATT and CDR2 SNEGSKA (reference sequence). The DNA for the CDR3 is TGCAGTGCTGTGAAGGGATCGGAAAAACTGTTTTTT. Its translation is CSAVKGSEKLFF.

The chain combines TRBV7-2 with TRBJ1-2; 8 nucleotides line up with TRBD1. Unmatched junction bases numbered 7, after V lost 1 base and J lost 6 bases. This CDR3 region has 15 residues. Germline CDR1 reads SGHTA; CDR2 reads FQGNSA. CDR3 nucleotides: TGTGCCAGCAGCTTAGGTGCAGGGGGCGAGGATGGCTACACCTTC. As protein: CASSLGAGGEDGYTF. The complete variable domain, with remaining parts taken from reference TRBV7-2 and TRBJ1-2, reads GAGVSQSPSNKVTEKGKDVELRCDPISGHTALYWYRQSLGQGLEFLIYFQGNSAPDKSGLPSDRFSAERTGGSVSTLTIQRTQQEDSAVYLCASSLGAGGEDGYTFGSGTRLTVV.

This clonotype turned up a few times. The V call is TRBV6-1, the J call TRBJ2-5, with a weak D call TRBD1 (5 bases). V was pared by 7 bases and J by 5 bases, with 14 bases between. This CDR3 is 13 amino acids long. The germline V gene encodes CDR1 MNHNS and CDR2 SASEGT. The CDR3 sequence is CASTSQGWETQYF. CDR3 bases: TGTGCCAGCACATCGCAGGGTTGGGAGACCCAGTACTTC.

The chain recombines TRBV4-1 with TRBJ2-1; either TRBD1 or TRBD2 may fit D (5 bases each). CDR3 length: 14 amino acids. Germline CDR1 MGHRA, CDR2 YSYEKL. The V end was cut by 1 base, the J end by 4 bases, with 8 bases between. This chain's CDR3 is CASSQGGMYNEQFF. The CDR3 nucleotides read TGCGCCAGCAGCCAAGGGGGGATGTACAATGAGCAGTTCTTC.

V usage is TRBV24-1 and J usage is TRBJ1-5; possible D gene TRBD1, 5 bases. Germline CDR1 reads KGHDR; CDR2 reads SFDVKD. The CDR3 is 14 amino acids. V lost 6 bases and J 3 bases, leaving 11 bases between the germline ends. CDR3 amino acids: CATSPGRVNQPQHF. Written as DNA, the CDR3 is TGTGCCACCAGTCCGGGGCGCGTCAATCAGCCCCAGCATTTT.

This clonotype has only a few counts. The chain employs TRBV3-1 and TRBJ2-6; D gene unclear. Per the germline V gene, CDR1 is LGHDT and CDR2 is YNNKEL (reference sequence). V lost 1 base and J lost 2, with 6 bases in between. CDR3 length: 15 amino acids. The CDR3 DNA reads as TGTGCCAGCAGCCAAGGGCAGGCTGGGGCCAACGTCCTGACTTTC. Translated, it gives CASSQGQAGANVLTF.

In regard to this clonotype: A junction end diverges from the germline sequence, so it may reflect a read error. The V call is TRBV9, the J call TRBJ2-2; D might be TRBD1 or TRBD2, each matching 5 bases. Germline-derived CDR1 and CDR2 are SGDLS and YYNGEE. This CDR3 comprises 12 residues. This chain's CDR3 is CASSVEEGEPFF. In nucleotides, the CDR3 is TGTGCCAGCAGCGTAGAGGAAGGGGAGCCGTTTTTT.

The rearrangement links TRBV27 to TRBJ1-2; TRBD1 agrees at 8 bases. The CDR3 is made up of 17 amino acids. Losses at the gene ends were 2 bases for V and 4 bases for J; bases not matched to a gene: 12. Per germline, CDR1 MNHEY and CDR2 SMNVEV (reference sequence). CDR3 region: CASSLTKETGASYGYTF. The CDR3 DNA follows: TGTGCCAGCAGTTTAACCAAAGAGACAGGGGCTTCCTATGGCTACACCTTC.

The rearrangement joins TRBV20-1 to TRBJ1-6; 10 bases match TRBD1. Losses at the gene ends were 6 bases for V and 7 bases for J; bases not matched to a gene: 6. Germline CDR1 is DFQATT and CDR2 is SNEGSKA (reference sequence). CDR3 size: 14 residues. CDR3 in DNA: TGCAGTGCCCGAGGGACAGGGGAAAATTCACCCCTCCACTTT. Translating gives CSARGTGENSPLHF.

This clonotype occurred a few times. The chain is built from TRBV30 and TRBJ2-5; 9 nucleotides match TRBD1. After removal of 3 bases from V and 8 bases from J, the junction contained 10 bases not matched to a gene. The CDR3 contains 14 residues. The V gene's germline CDR1 is GTSNPN and CDR2 SVGIG (reference sequence). CDR3 coding DNA: TGTGCCTGGAGAGCGCCCGGGACAGGGCATACCCAGTACTTC. This gives the protein CAWRAPGTGHTQYF.

In its sample, this clonotype was seen a few times. This sequence joins TRBV12-3 or TRBV12-4 and TRBJ2-1; D perhaps matches TRBD2 (6 bases). This CDR3 region has 15 residues. Trimming took 5 bases from V and 5 from J, leaving 16 bases between them. The CDR3 DNA reads TGTGCCAGCAGTCCTCAAGGGACTCGCCACAATGAGCAGTTCTTC. This translates into CASSPQGTRHNEQFF.

The V gene is TRBV14, the J gene TRBJ2-2; the D is unclear. Trimming cost V 2 bases and J 7 bases, with 8 bases left between them. Per germline, CDR1 SGHDN and CDR2 FVKESK. CDR3 length: 13 amino acids. This chain's CDR3 is CASSQLTGGELFF. The CDR3 bases are TGTGCCAGCAGCCAACTGACGGGCGGGGAGCTGTTTTTT.

The J gene is TRBJ1-4, the V gene TRBV15; no clear D. Germline CDR1 reads LNHNV; CDR2 reads YYDKDF (reference sequence). V lost 0 bases and J 4 bases, leaving 15 bases between the germline ends. The CDR3 length is 17 residues. CDR3 residues: CATSRDPRAGLNEKLFF. The CDR3 nucleotides read TGTGCCACCAGCAGAGACCCGCGGGCAGGCCTTAATGAAAAACTGTTTTTT.

As DNA, the CDR3 is TGCAGTGCGCATAGACAGGGTCTAAGGAACGAGCAGTACTTC. This encodes CSAHRQGLRNEQYF. The V gene is TRBV20-1, the J gene TRBJ2-7; 7 nucleotides line up with TRBD1. The junction had 13 bases not matched to a gene; V was cut back by 6 bases and J by 5 bases. Germline assignment: CDR1 DFQATT and CDR2 SNEGSKA (reference sequence). This CDR3 has 14 residues.

The chain links TRBV25-1 to TRBJ1-3; D is possibly TRBD1 (5 bases). CDR3 length equals 18 residues. Trimming stripped 3 bases from V and 2 bases from J, with 20 bases between. Per the germline V gene, CDR1 is MGHDK and CDR2 is SYGVNS. CDR3 nucleotides: TGTGCCAGCAGTGACTCAACGGGGCGGAGTCGAGCTGGAAACACCATATATTTT. Protein sequence: CASSDSTGRSRAGNTIYF.

The chain has TRBV5-1 and TRBJ2-7; 7 nucleotides agree with TRBD1. The germline CDR1 and CDR2 sequences are SGHRS and YFSETQ. After removal of 1 base from V and 4 bases from J, the junction contained 8 bases not matched to a gene. The CDR3 length is 15 residues. The CDR3 sequence: CASSLIGTERYEQYF. CDR3 nucleotides: TGCGCCAGCAGCTTGATTGGGACAGAGAGGTACGAGCAGTACTTC.

V gene TRBV9 combines with J gene TRBJ2-1, with D perhaps matching TRBD1 or TRBD2 (6 bases each). The germline CDR1 and CDR2 sequences are SGDLS and YYNGEE. V shed 4 bases and J shed 4 bases, with 15 bases lying between them. The CDR3 is 15 amino acids. As DNA, the CDR3 is TGTGCCAGCAGCCCTGGACCGGGGGCATACAATGAGCAGTTCTTC. Translation: CASSPGPGAYNEQFF.

Only a few counts were recorded for this clonotype. The rearrangement uses TRBV6-2 or TRBV6-3 and TRBJ1-1; D is perhaps TRBD1 (5 bases). Germline V gene lookup returns CDR1 MNHEY and CDR2 SVGEGT. This CDR3 has 13 amino acids. V dropped 8 bases and J dropped 3 bases, with 13 bases sitting between them. The CDR3, as DNA: TGTGCCAGCCACCAGGGAGTGCACACTGAAGCTTTCTTT. It yields the protein CASHQGVHTEAFF.

J is TRBJ1-1 and V is TRBV30, with D maybe TRBD1 (6 bases). V dropped 3 bases and J dropped 1 base, with 12 bases sitting between them. Looked up from germline, CDR1 is GTSNPN and CDR2 is SVGIG (reference sequence). CDR3 length equals 14 residues. The CDR3 loop is CAWSRGERNTEAFF. CDR3 sequence (DNA): TGTGCCTGGAGCAGGGGTGAAAGGAACACTGAAGCTTTCTTT.

The sample holds a few counts of this clonotype. The chain combines TRBV30 with TRBJ1-2, with TRBD1 identical over 8 bases. Germline CDR1 GTSNPN, CDR2 SVGIG (reference sequence). The V segment lost 8 bases and the J segment 0 bases; nucleotides outside the gene matches: 5. This CDR3 is 13 amino acids long. The DNA for the CDR3 is TGTGCCAAGGACAGGGAAACTAACTATGGCTACACCTTC. It codes for CAKDRETNYGYTF.

V gene TRBV4-2 combines with J gene TRBJ2-5; the match to TRBD2 covers 11 bases. With 0 bases clipped from V and 4 bases from J, the junction kept 7 bases outside the gene matches. The CDR3 is 17 amino acids. CDR1 is LGHNA, CDR2 YNFKEQ, per germline. The CDR3 sequence: CASSQDSTLAGAETQYF. DNA of the CDR3: TGTGCCAGCAGCCAAGATTCTACACTAGCGGGGGCAGAGACCCAGTACTTC.

This clonotype was seen at least ten times. The chain carries TRBV4-3 and TRBJ1-4, with no clear D. CDR3 length equals 14 residues. Germline V gives CDR1 LGHNA, CDR2 YSLEER. Deletions cut 3 bases from V and 5 bases from J, with 10 bases between. The CDR3 reads CASSQVTGNEKLFF. The CDR3 coding sequence is TGCGCCAGCAGCCAGGTGACGGGCAATGAAAAACTGTTTTTT.

V is TRBV27 and J is TRBJ2-2; no firm D call. CDR3 size: 12 residues. Germline CDR1 MNHEY, CDR2 SMNVEV (reference sequence). V dropped 0 bases and J dropped 7 bases, with 3 bases sitting between them. Written as DNA, the CDR3 is TGTGCCAGCAGTTTATCGGTCGGGGAGCTGTTTTTT. Translated: CASSLSVGELFF.

This chain joins TRBV5-5 and TRBJ2-7; D uncertain. The germline CDR1 and CDR2 sequences are SGHKS and YYEKEE (reference sequence). The CDR3 is made up of 14 amino acids. Trimming stripped 3 bases from V and 2 bases from J, with 12 bases between. CDR3 in amino acids: CASSYQTETYEQYF. CDR3 nucleotides: TGTGCCAGCAGCTACCAGACGGAGACCTACGAGCAGTACTTC.

This sequence joins TRBV7-9 and TRBJ1-6, with D tentatively TRBD1 (5 bases). CDR3 length: 16 residues. Trimming shortened V by 1 base and J by 7 bases, and 14 bases separated the two germline ends. Germline loops: CDR1 SEHNR, CDR2 FQNEAQ (reference sequence). This chain's CDR3 is CASSLVRGGLNSPLHF. CDR3 coding DNA: TGTGCCAGCAGCTTAGTGCGGGGCGGTCTAAATTCACCCCTCCACTTT.

The chain recombines TRBV29-1 with TRBJ2-3; D gene unclear. This CDR3 has 11 amino acids. The germline V gene has CDR1 SQVTM and CDR2 ANQGSEA. The V end was cut by 7 bases, the J end by 6 bases, with 11 bases between. CDR3: CSAIHGDTQYF. Here the CDR3 DNA reads TGCAGCGCTATCCATGGGGATACGCAGTATTTT.

The chain is built from TRBV27 and TRBJ2-7, with D perhaps being TRBD1 or TRBD2 (5 bases each). The CDR3 length is 14 residues. Germline V CDR1 and CDR2: MNHEY, SMNVEV (reference sequence). The V end lost 7 bases, the J end lost 1 base, and 14 bases lay between the germline ends. CDR3 protein: CASTPAGRSYEQYF. CDR3 DNA: TGTGCCAGCACCCCGGCAGGGAGATCCTACGAGCAGTACTTC.

This chain uses TRBV2 with TRBJ2-7, with 9 bases that match TRBD2. The V segment lost 6 bases and the J segment 4 bases; nucleotides outside the gene matches: 7. Germline V gene lookup returns CDR1 SNHLY and CDR2 FYNNEI. The CDR3 runs to 14 residues. As DNA, the CDR3 is TGTGCCAGCAGATTGACTAGCGGAAATTACGAGCAGTACTTC. Its translation: CASRLTSGNYEQYF.

The chain uses TRBV28 and TRBJ1-5; a weak D match, TRBD1 (6 bases). Germline assignment: CDR1 MDHEN and CDR2 SYDVKM. There are 14 residues in the CDR3. Trimming shortened V by 6 bases and J by 8 bases, and 17 bases separated the two germline ends. CDR3: CASRPPGGAEPQHF. CDR3 in DNA: TGTGCCAGCAGACCCCCGGGGGGGGCTGAGCCCCAGCATTTT. The variable domain in full, with the rest retrieved from reference TRBV28 and TRBJ1-5, is DVKVTQSSRYLVKRTGEKVFLECVQDMDHENMFWYRQDPGLGLRLIYFSYDVKMKEKGDIPEGYSVSREKKERFSLILESASTNQTSMYLCASRPPGGAEPQHFGDGTRLSIL.

This clonotype came up a few times. V gene TRBV20-1 combines with J gene TRBJ2-5, with 7 positions matching TRBD2. Germline V gene sequence: CDR1 DFQATT, CDR2 SNEGSKA (reference sequence). The ends lost 0 bases at V and 5 bases at J; junction bases unmatched: 12. This CDR3 has 16 amino acids. CDR3 region: CSARDAQRGFLETQYF. Written as DNA, the CDR3 is TGCAGTGCTAGAGATGCCCAGCGGGGATTCTTGGAGACCCAGTACTTC.